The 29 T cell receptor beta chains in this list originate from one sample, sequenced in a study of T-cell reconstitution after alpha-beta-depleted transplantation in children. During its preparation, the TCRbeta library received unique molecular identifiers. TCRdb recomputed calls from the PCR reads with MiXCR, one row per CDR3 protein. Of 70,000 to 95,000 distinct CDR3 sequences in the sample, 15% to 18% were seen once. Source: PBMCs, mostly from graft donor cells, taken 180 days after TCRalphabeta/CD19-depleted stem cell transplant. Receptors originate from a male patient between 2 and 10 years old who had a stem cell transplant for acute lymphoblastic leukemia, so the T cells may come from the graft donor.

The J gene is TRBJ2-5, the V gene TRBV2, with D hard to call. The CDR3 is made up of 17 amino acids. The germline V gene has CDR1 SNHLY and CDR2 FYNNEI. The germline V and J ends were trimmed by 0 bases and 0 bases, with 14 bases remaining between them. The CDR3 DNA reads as TGTGCCAGCAGTGAAGCGCTTCCGGGCAGGTACCAAGAGACCCAGTACTTC. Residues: CASSEALPGRYQETQYF.

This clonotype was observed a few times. CDR3 DNA: TGCGCCAGCAGCTTGACCCCTCTGGACATGGGCAATCAGCCCCAGCATTTT. Its protein product is CASSLTPLDMGNQPQHF. The chain links TRBV5-1 to TRBJ1-5; weak D call: TRBD1 (5 bases). There are 17 residues in the CDR3. Looked up from germline, CDR1 is SGHRS and CDR2 is YFSETQ. Trimming took off 1 base at V and 2 bases at J, with 16 bases between the two ends.

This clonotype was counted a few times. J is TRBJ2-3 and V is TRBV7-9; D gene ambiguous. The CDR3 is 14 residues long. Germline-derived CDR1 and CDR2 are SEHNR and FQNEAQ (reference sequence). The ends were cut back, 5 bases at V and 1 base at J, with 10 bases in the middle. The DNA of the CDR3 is TGTGCCAGCAGCCACTTCGCTGGCACAGATACGCAGTATTTT. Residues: CASSHFAGTDTQYF.

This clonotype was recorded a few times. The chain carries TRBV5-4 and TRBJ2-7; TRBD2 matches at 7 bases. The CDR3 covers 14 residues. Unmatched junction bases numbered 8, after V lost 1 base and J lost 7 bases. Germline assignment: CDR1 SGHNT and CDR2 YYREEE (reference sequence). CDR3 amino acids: CASSLNAGVYEQYF. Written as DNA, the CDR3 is TGTGCCAGCAGCTTGAATGCGGGAGTCTATGAGCAGTACTTC.

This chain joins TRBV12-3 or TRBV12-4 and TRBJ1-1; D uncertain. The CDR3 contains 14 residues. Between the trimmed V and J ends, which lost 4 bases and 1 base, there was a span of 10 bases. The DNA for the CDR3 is TGTGCCAGCAGTTACCGGGCCTCGAACACTGAAGCTTTCTTT. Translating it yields CASSYRASNTEAFF.

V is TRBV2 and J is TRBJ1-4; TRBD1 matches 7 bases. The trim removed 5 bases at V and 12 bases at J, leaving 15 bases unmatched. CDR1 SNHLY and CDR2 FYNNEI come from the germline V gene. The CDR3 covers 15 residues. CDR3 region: CASSRRPGQGVELFF. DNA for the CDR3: TGTGCCAGCAGTCGAAGACCGGGGCAGGGGGTTGAACTGTTTTTT.

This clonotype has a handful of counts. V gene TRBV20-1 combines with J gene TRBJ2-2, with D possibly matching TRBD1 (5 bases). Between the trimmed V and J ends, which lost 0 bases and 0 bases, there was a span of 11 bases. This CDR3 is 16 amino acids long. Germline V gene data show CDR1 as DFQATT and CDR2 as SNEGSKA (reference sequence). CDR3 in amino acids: CSARDLDRSNTGELFF. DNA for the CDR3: TGCAGTGCTAGAGATCTCGACAGATCGAACACCGGGGAGCTGTTTTTT.

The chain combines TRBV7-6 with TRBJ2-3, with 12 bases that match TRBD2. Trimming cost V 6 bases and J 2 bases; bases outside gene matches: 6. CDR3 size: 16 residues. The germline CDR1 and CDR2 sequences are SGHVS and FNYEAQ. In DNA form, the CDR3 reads TGTGCCAGCAGTCTACGGACTAGCGGGACCACAGATACGCAGTATTTT. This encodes CASSLRTSGTTDTQYF.

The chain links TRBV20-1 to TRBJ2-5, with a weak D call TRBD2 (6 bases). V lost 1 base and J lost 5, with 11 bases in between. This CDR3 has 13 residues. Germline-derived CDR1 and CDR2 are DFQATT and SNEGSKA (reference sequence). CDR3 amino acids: CSARGVGGETQYF. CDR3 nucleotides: TGCAGTGCTAGAGGAGTTGGGGGGGAGACCCAGTACTTC.

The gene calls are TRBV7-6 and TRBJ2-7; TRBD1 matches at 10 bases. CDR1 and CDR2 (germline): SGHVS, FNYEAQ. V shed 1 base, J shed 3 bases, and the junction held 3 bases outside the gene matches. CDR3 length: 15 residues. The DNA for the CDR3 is TGTGCCAGCAGCTTAGTGGACAGGGGGGACTACGAGCAGTACTTC. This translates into CASSLVDRGDYEQYF.

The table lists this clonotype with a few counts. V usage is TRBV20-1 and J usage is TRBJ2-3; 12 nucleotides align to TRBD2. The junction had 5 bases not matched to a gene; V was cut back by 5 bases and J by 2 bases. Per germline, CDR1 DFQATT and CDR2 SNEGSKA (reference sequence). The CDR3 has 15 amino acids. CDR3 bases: TGCAGTGCTCCGCTAGCGGGGGGGTCCACAGATACGCAGTATTTT. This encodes CSAPLAGGSTDTQYF.

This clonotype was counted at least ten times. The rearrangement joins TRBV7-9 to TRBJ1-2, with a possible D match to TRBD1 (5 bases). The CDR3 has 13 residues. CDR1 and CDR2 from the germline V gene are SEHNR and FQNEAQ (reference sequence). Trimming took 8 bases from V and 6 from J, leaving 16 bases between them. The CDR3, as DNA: TGTGCCAGCTCGAGACAGAGGGAGGATGGCTACACCTTC. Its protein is CASSRQREDGYTF.

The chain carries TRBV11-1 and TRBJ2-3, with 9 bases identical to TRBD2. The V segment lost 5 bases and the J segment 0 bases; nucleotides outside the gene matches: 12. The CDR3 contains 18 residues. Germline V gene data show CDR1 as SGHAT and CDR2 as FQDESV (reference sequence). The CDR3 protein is CASSPWSSLAGSTDTQYF. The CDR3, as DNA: TGTGCCAGCAGCCCATGGTCGTCTCTAGCGGGGAGCACAGATACGCAGTATTTT.

The DNA for the CDR3 is TGTGCCAGCAGTTTGCGGAGAAAGGAAGAGACCCAGTACTTC. This gives the protein CASSLRRKEETQYF. This chain links TRBV12-3 or TRBV12-4 with TRBJ2-5, with D unresolved. The ends were cut back, 3 bases at V and 3 bases at J, with 11 bases in the middle. The CDR3 sequence is 14 residues long.

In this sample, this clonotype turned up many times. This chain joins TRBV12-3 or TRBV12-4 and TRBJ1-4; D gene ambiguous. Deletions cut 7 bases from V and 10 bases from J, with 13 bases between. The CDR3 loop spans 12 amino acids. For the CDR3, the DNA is TGTGCCAGCACCCGTCCTGATGGAAAACTGTTTTTT. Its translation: CASTRPDGKLFF.

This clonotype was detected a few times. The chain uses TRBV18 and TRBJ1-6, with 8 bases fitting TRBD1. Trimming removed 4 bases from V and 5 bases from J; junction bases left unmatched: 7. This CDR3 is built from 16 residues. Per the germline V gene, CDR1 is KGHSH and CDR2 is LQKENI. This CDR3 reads CASSLTGTGNNSPLHF. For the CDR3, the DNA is TGTGCCAGCTCACTTACCGGGACAGGCAATAATTCACCCCTCCACTTT.

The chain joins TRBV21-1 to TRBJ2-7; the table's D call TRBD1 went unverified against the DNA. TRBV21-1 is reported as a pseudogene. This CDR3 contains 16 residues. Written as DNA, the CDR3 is TGTGCCAGCAGCGGCCCCGGGACAGGGGGTTTGTACGAGCAGTACTTC. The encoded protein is CASSGPGTGGLYEQYF.

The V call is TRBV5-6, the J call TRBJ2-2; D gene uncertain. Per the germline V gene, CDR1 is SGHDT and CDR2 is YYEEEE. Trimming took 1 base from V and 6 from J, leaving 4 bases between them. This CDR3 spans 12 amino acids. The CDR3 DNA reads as TGTGCCAGCAGCTTGCCCCCCGGGGAGCTGTTTTTT. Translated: CASSLPPGELFF.

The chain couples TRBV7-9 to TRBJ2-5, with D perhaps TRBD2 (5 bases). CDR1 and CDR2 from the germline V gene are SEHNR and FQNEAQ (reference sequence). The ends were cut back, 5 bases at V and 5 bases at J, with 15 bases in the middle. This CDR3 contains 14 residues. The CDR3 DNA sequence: TGTGCCAGCAGCGTAGACTACCTGGGGGAGACCCAGTACTTC. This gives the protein CASSVDYLGETQYF.

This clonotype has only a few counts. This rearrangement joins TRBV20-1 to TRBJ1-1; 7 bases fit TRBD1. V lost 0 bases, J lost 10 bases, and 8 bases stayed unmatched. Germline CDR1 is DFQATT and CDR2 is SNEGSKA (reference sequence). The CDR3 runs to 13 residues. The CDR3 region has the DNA TGCAGTGCTAGAGAGGGCATAGGGGGCTCAGCTTTCTTT. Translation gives CSAREGIGGSAFF.

The CDR3 protein is CAISEPGRVNTEAFF. The CDR3, as DNA: TGTGCCATCAGTGAGCCGGGAAGGGTAAACACTGAAGCTTTCTTT. The chain is built from TRBV10-3 and TRBJ1-1, with D hard to call. The CDR3 sequence is 15 residues long. V lost 2 bases and J lost 2, with 12 bases in between. Per the germline V gene, CDR1 is ENHRY and CDR2 is SYGVKD.

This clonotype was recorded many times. The CDR3 DNA sequence: TGTGCCACCAGCAGAGACTGGGACGGTGGCAGGGATACGCAGTATTTT. It codes for CATSRDWDGGRDTQYF. The chain recombines TRBV15 with TRBJ2-3, with D possibly being TRBD1 or TRBD2 (5 bases each). V was pared by 0 bases and J by 6 bases, with 16 bases between. CDR3 length equals 16 residues. The germline gives CDR1 LNHNV, CDR2 YYDKDF (reference sequence).

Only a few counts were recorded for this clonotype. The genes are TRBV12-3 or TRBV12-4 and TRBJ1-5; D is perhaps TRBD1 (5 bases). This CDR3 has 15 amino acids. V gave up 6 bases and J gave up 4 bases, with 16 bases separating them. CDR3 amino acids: CASSLVGGLNQPQHF. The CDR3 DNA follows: TGTGCCAGCAGCCTAGTGGGGGGTCTGAATCAGCCCCAGCATTTT.

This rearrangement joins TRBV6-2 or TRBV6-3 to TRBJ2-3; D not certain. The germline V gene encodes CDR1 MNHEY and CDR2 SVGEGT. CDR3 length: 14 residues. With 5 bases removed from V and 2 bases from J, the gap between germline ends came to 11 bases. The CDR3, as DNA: TGTGCCAGCAGTACCCTCCCATCCACAGATACGCAGTATTTT. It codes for CASSTLPSTDTQYF.

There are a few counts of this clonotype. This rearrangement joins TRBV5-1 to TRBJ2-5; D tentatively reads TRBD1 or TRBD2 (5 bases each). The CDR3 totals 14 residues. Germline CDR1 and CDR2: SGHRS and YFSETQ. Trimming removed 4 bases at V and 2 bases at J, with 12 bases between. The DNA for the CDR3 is TGCGCCAGCAGCCCCGGGGCCTCTCAAGAGACCCAGTACTTC. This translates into CASSPGASQETQYF.

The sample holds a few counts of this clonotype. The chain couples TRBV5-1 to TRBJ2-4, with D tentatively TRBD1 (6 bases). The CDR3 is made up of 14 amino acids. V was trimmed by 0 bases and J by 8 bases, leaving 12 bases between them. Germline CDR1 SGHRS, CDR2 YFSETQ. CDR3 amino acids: CASSLGQVIDIQYF. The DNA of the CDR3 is TGCGCCAGCAGCTTGGGACAGGTTATTGACATTCAGTACTTC.

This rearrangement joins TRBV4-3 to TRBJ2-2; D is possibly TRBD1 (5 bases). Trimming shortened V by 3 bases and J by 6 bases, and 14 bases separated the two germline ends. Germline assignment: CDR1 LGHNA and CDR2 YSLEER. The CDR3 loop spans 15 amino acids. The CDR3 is CASSQMDMLSGELFF. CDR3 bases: TGCGCCAGCAGCCAGATGGACATGCTCTCCGGGGAGCTGTTTTTT.

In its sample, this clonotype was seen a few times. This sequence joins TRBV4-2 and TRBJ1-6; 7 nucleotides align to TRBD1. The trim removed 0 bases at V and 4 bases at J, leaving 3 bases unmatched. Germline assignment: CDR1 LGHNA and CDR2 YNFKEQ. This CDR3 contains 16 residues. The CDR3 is CASSQDQTGYNSPLHF. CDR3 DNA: TGTGCCAGCAGCCAAGATCAGACAGGGTATAATTCACCCCTCCACTTT.

In nucleotides, the CDR3 is TGTGCCAGCAGTCCCCGCCAGGATGGTTACAATGAGCAGTTCTTC. Amino acid sequence: CASSPRQDGYNEQFF. The chain has TRBV12-3 or TRBV12-4 and TRBJ2-1; no firm D call. This CDR3 comprises 15 residues. V was shortened by 5 bases and J by 4 bases, with 15 bases between the two germline ends.